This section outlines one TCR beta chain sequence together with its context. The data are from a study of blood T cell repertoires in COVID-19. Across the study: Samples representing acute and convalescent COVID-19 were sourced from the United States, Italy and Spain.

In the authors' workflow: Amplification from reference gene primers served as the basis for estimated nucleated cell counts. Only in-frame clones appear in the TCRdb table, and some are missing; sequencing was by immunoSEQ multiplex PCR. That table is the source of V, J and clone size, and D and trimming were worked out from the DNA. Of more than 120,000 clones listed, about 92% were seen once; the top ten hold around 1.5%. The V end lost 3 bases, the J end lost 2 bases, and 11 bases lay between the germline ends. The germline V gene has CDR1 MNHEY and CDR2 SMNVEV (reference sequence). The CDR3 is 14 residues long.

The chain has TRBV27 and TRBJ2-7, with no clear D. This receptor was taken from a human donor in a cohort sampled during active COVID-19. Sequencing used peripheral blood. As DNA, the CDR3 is TGTGCCAGCAGTTTTGCAGGTGGGCCCTACGAGCAGTACTTC. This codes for CASSFAGGPYEQYF.